This TCR beta chain was found in a study of cytomegalovirus exposure and HLA in healthy donors. The PCR used 60 Vbeta and 13 Jbeta primers. Measured with immunoSEQ multiplex PCR; TCRdb has only the in-frame clones, and not every one. The sample has over 85,000 clones, around 60% seen once. At collection, donors were nominally healthy, but unrecorded immune exposures were probable. Trimming took 3 bases from V and 6 from J, leaving 4 bases between them. The length of the CDR3 is 11 residues. The V gene's germline CDR1 is LNHDA and CDR2 SQIVND (reference sequence). This receptor was identified in a human donor in good health. This sequence joins TRBV19 and TRBJ2-3, with no clear D. The sequenced sample consisted of PBMCs. Here the CDR3 DNA reads TGTGCCAGTAGTATCAGGGATACGCAGTATTTT. It encodes CASSIRDTQYF. Supplemented by reference TRBV19 and TRBJ2-3, the full variable domain reads DGGITQSPKYLFRKEGQNVTLSCEQNLNHDAMYWYRQDPGQGLRLIYYSQIVNDFQKGDIAEGYSVSREKKESFPLTVTSAQKNPTAFYLCASSIRDTQYFGPGTRLTVL.